This T cell receptor beta chain was observed in a study of blood T cell repertoires in COVID-19. About the study: From T cells, B-cell-depleted T cells, or PBMCs came the material, which was cDNA or gDNA.

This table comes from immunoSEQ multiplex PCR, and its TCRdb copy is limited to in-frame clones, with some not included. The profile shows some 500,000 clones, 88% of them singletons. The germline gives CDR1 SGHAT, CDR2 FQNNGV. The CDR3 covers 16 residues. The junction had 9 bases not matched to a gene; V was cut back by 5 bases and J by 5 bases. The chain links TRBV11-2 to TRBJ2-1; TRBD1 matches at 10 bases. Sequenced material: PBMCs or T cells enriched from blood (not recorded which). The source is a middle-aged woman who had recovered from COVID-19. CDR3 DNA sequence: TGTGCCAGCAGCGACCGAAGACAGGGGGCCAACAATGAGCAGTTCTTC. Translation gives CASSDRRQGANNEQFF.